These 5 T cell receptor beta chains came from one sample sequenced in a study of human T cells and chemical hapten exposure. Sample time point: pre-sensitization, week 0. Treatment of the sample: therapeutic diphenylcyclopropenone sensitization with weekly scalp DPC. TCRdb reprocessed the RACE reads with MiXCR, giving one entry per CDR3 protein. Among 180,000 or so distinct CDR3 sequences listed, about 31% were seen once. The sample consisted of whole blood, taken in connection with sensitization to the hapten diphenylcyclopropenone (DPC). These TCRs come from a woman in her thirties with alopecia areata. Some clones in this sample may be carry-over from other donors' samples.

The genes are TRBV29-1 and TRBJ2-3; TRBD2 matches 9 bases. From germline, CDR1 is SQVTM and CDR2 ANQGSEA. This CDR3 is built from 13 residues. V shed 6 bases, J shed 5 bases, and the junction held 6 bases outside the gene matches. CDR3 amino acids: CSVERGAGDTQYF. CDR3 in DNA: TGCAGCGTCGAGCGGGGGGCAGGAGATACGCAGTATTTT.

J is TRBJ1-5 and V is TRBV24-1; TRBD1 agrees at 11 bases. CDR3 size: 14 residues. Germline V gene lookup returns CDR1 KGHDR and CDR2 SFDVKD. Trimming removed 5 bases from V and 5 bases from J; junction bases left unmatched: 1. The CDR3 is CATSAGQGDQPQHF. The DNA of the CDR3 is TGTGCCACCAGTGCGGGACAGGGGGATCAGCCCCAGCATTTT.

This clonotype was found a few times. The chain has TRBV25-1 and TRBJ2-1; 9 bases align to TRBD2. The length of the CDR3 is 15 residues. V shed 3 bases, J shed 5 bases, and the junction held 5 bases outside the gene matches. Germline lookup yields CDR1 MGHDK and CDR2 SYGVNS. The chain's CDR3 is CASSDWLAGHNEQFF. For the CDR3, the DNA is TGTGCCAGCAGTGATTGGCTAGCGGGGCACAATGAGCAGTTCTTC.

This clonotype was seen many times. The V call is TRBV20-1, the J call TRBJ2-7; D is uncertain. CDR1 and CDR2 from the germline V gene are DFQATT and SNEGSKA (reference sequence). The CDR3 extends over 12 amino acids. V lost 6 bases, J lost 4 bases, and 13 bases lay in between. For the CDR3, the DNA is TGCAGTGCGGCGGAGTACAATTACGAGCAGTACTTC. Translating gives CSAAEYNYEQYF.

The V and J genes are TRBV11-1 and TRBJ2-5, with D tentatively TRBD1 (6 bases). Germline V gene data show CDR1 as SGHAT and CDR2 as FQDESV (reference sequence). CDR3 length: 11 residues. V was pared by 8 bases and J by 5 bases, with 9 bases between. CDR3 in amino acids: CASQGLETQYF. CDR3 DNA: TGTGCCAGCCAGGGGTTGGAGACCCAGTACTTC.